Below, one TCR beta chain is given with its context. The target antigen is unknown. These data belong to a study of T cells in localized non-small cell lung cancer. The data were produced by immunoSEQ multiplex PCR, yet TCRdb's version contains in-frame clones alone and is incomplete. The data contain over 25,000 clones, about 90% of them seen just once; the ten biggest clones take up around 5.9%. CDR1 is SGHDT, CDR2 YYEEEE, per germline. The CDR3 has 15 residues. Trimming removed 0 bases at V and 2 bases at J, with 12 bases between. Study-wide points: Uninvolved adjacent lung showed peak T cell clonality, exceeding tumor. Heterogeneity stays possible, as sequencing covered only one tumor region.

The chain has TRBV5-6 and TRBJ2-7; D perhaps matches TRBD2 (6 bases). The sample consisted of PBMCs, taken before any cancer treatment. The clonotype was recovered from a man aged 40-75 years with stage II lung adenocarcinoma. The CDR3 here is CASSLGPGSAYEQYF. The CDR3 bases are TGTGCCAGCAGCTTGGGTCCCGGGAGTGCCTACGAGCAGTACTTC. The complete variable domain, with remaining parts taken from reference TRBV5-6 and TRBJ2-7, reads DAGVTQSPTHLIKTRGQQVTLRCSPKSGHDTVSWYQQALGQGPQFIFQYYEEEERQRGNFPDRFSGHQFPNYSSELNVNALLLGDSALYLCASSLGPGSAYEQYFGPGTRLTVT.